A single sample is the source of the 32 T cell receptor beta chains below, sequenced in a study of blood T cells in healthy people across ages (dated by TCRdb to about 2015). The receptor library was made with 5' RACE. TCRdb records Illumina HiSeq 2500 as the sequencer. A second PCR of roughly 7 to 11 cycles was performed with a sample-barcoded 5' primer and a J-beta primer mix. The raw public reads went through TCRdb reprocessing: fastp at Q25, MiXCR clone calling, in-frame beta chains kept. Identical CDR3 proteins give one entry, which carries the most common genes and DNA. Counted in this sample were 700,000 to 800,000 distinct CDR3 sequences; 40% to 45% of them appeared once. The top ten clones comprise 20% of the sample. The sequenced sample was blood. Receptor source: a woman aged 55-70 years in good health.

Many counts were recorded for this clonotype. This rearrangement joins TRBV7-2 to TRBJ2-2; D gene uncertain. In germline, CDR1 is SGHTA, CDR2 FQGNSA. Trimming shortened V by 6 bases and J by 3 bases, and 11 bases separated the two germline ends. CDR3 size: 14 residues. CDR3 bases: TGTGCCAGCAGTCCAATCGGTGACACCGGGGAGCTGTTTTTT. This gives the protein CASSPIGDTGELFF.

The chain couples TRBV7-8 to TRBJ1-6; no reliable D call. Looked up from germline, CDR1 is SGHVS and CDR2 is FQNEAQ. The CDR3 is made up of 14 amino acids. Trimming removed 1 base at V and 10 bases at J, with 11 bases between. CDR3 nucleotides: TGTGCCAGCAGCTTAGTCAAGGGAGGGTCACCCCTCCACTTT. Its translation is CASSLVKGGSPLHF.

The rearrangement joins TRBV12-3 or TRBV12-4 to TRBJ2-3, with TRBD2 matching over 13 bases. CDR3 size: 15 residues. Trimming removed 7 bases from V and 5 bases from J; junction bases left unmatched: 6. This CDR3 reads CASTQGLAGLDTQYF. The CDR3 nucleotides are TGTGCCAGCACTCAGGGACTAGCGGGATTAGATACGCAGTATTTT.

This clonotype was counted many times. V usage is TRBV12-3 or TRBV12-4 and J usage is TRBJ1-2; D perhaps matches TRBD1 (6 bases). This CDR3 is built from 14 residues. V lost 3 bases and J lost 5, with 13 bases in between. CDR3 residues: CASSLRGHAYGYTF. CDR3 bases: TGTGCCAGCAGTTTGCGGGGACACGCATATGGCTACACCTTC.

This clonotype was counted only a few times. V gene TRBV12-5 combines with J gene TRBJ2-7, with TRBD2 matching 7 bases. V lost 5 bases, J lost 6 bases, and 10 bases stayed unmatched. The CDR3 has 14 residues. CDR1 and CDR2 from the germline V gene are LGHNT and FRNRAP. The CDR3 DNA reads as TGTGCTAGTGGTACTATGACTAGCTCAACCGAGCAGTACTTC. This gives the protein CASGTMTSSTEQYF.

V is TRBV2 and J is TRBJ2-1, with TRBD2 matching 9 bases. The CDR3 runs to 17 residues. V was pared by 2 bases and J by 4 bases, with 9 bases of the junction left unmatched. Germline V gene sequence: CDR1 SNHLY, CDR2 FYNNEI. The CDR3 region is CASSELAGRLSYNEQFF. CDR3 DNA: TGTGCCAGCAGTGAACTAGCGGGGAGACTATCATACAATGAGCAGTTCTTC.

The chain joins TRBV7-9 to TRBJ2-2; D ambiguous. With 4 bases removed from V and 5 bases from J, the gap between germline ends came to 11 bases. The CDR3 runs 14 residues. CDR1 and CDR2 (germline): SEHNR, FQNEAQ (reference sequence). In nucleotides, the CDR3 is TGTGCCAGCAGCTCCTACAGTGATACCGGGGAGCTGTTTTTT. This sequence encodes CASSSYSDTGELFF.

The chain joins TRBV5-1 to TRBJ2-5, with 7 nucleotides matching TRBD1. V trimming: 4 bases; J trimming: 2 bases; junction bases outside the gene matches: 5. The CDR3 spans 14 residues. Germline-derived CDR1 and CDR2 are SGHRS and YFSETQ. CDR3 in DNA: TGCGCCAGCAGCGTGGGACAGCAACAAGAGACCCAGTACTTC. It specifies CASSVGQQQETQYF.

In its sample, this clonotype was seen a few times. The chain is built from TRBV18 and TRBJ2-7; D gene unclear. Trimming left V 3 bases short and J 5 bases short, with 11 bases between. The CDR3 is made up of 13 amino acids. Per germline, CDR1 KGHSH and CDR2 LQKENI. The CDR3 spells CASSPNTANEQYF. The CDR3 nucleotides read TGTGCCAGCTCACCTAACACCGCCAACGAGCAGTACTTC.

The chain combines TRBV30 with TRBJ1-5; the D gene is possibly TRBD1 (5 bases). V lost 3 bases and J 7 bases, leaving 13 bases between the germline ends. CDR1 is GTSNPN and CDR2 is SVGIG in the germline V gene (reference sequence). The CDR3 is made up of 13 amino acids. CDR3 nucleotides: TGTGCCTGGAGGGGACCTCCCGGACAGCCCCAGCATTTT. Its translation is CAWRGPPGQPQHF.

The chain links TRBV24-1 to TRBJ1-5, with D possibly TRBD1 on 5 matching bases. Germline assignment: CDR1 KGHDR and CDR2 SFDVKD. The CDR3 loop spans 13 amino acids. The ends were cut back, 3 bases at V and 4 bases at J, with 6 bases in the middle. In DNA, the CDR3 is TGTGCCACCAGTGATGACAGTAATCAGCCCCAGCATTTT. It encodes CATSDDSNQPQHF.

The sample holds a few counts of this clonotype. The CDR3 region has the DNA TGCAGTGCTAGGAAGGGACAGGGGGCGCGAGGCTCCTACGAGCAGTACTTC. This encodes CSARKGQGARGSYEQYF. V gene TRBV20-1 combines with J gene TRBJ2-7; 12 bases align to TRBD1. The trim removed 3 bases at V and 0 bases at J, leaving 9 bases unmatched. CDR1 DFQATT and CDR2 SNEGSKA come from the germline V gene (reference sequence). The length of the CDR3 is 17 residues.

The chain is built from TRBV18 and TRBJ1-1, with D perhaps matching TRBD1 (5 bases). V was trimmed by 3 bases and J by 2 bases, leaving 10 bases between them. This CDR3 is built from 14 residues. Germline CDR1 reads KGHSH; CDR2 reads LQKENI. The CDR3: CASSPDIVNTEAFF. CDR3 nucleotides: TGTGCCAGCTCACCGGACATAGTTAACACTGAAGCTTTCTTT.

The chain couples TRBV12-3 or TRBV12-4 to TRBJ2-5; D is possibly TRBD2 (5 bases). The CDR3 extends over 13 amino acids. Trimming stripped 3 bases from V and 4 bases from J, with 9 bases between. CDR3 nucleotide sequence: TGTGCCAGCAGTTTGAGGGCTGGAGAGACCCAGTACTTC. Protein product: CASSLRAGETQYF.

The J gene is TRBJ1-1, the V gene TRBV20-1; D unresolved. Trimming shortened V by 2 bases and J by 7 bases, and 8 bases separated the two germline ends. Germline V gives CDR1 DFQATT, CDR2 SNEGSKA (reference sequence). The CDR3 length is 11 residues. For the CDR3, the DNA is TGCAGTGCTAGAAATGAATGTGAAGCTTTCTTT. Its translation: CSARNECEAFF.

The gene calls are TRBV4-3 and TRBJ2-5, with unresolved D. The better agreement between TRBJ2-1 and the DNA end casts doubt on the J call. This CDR3 contains 14 residues. The V gene's germline CDR1 is LGHNA and CDR2 YSLEER. This chain's CDR3 is CASSQGRNQETQFF. DNA for the CDR3: TGCGCCAGCAGCCAAGGTCGCAACCAAGAGACCCAGTTCTTC.

This clonotype was seen a handful of times. The gene calls are TRBV3-1 and TRBJ1-1; TRBD1 matches 7 bases. V lost 4 bases to trimming and J lost 5 bases; unmatched junction nucleotides: 4. The CDR3 totals 13 residues. CDR1 and CDR2 from the germline V gene are LGHDT and YNNKEL (reference sequence). DNA of the CDR3: TGTGCCAGCAGCCGTACAGGGGAAACTGAAGCTTTCTTT. Translating it yields CASSRTGETEAFF.

The V and J genes are TRBV7-2 and TRBJ2-6; 7 nucleotides align to TRBD1. The CDR3 length is 16 residues. Per germline, CDR1 SGHTA and CDR2 FQGNSA. V gave up 7 bases and J gave up 0 bases; unmatched junction bases: 6. The CDR3 reads CASNSDRDSGANVLTF. The CDR3 DNA reads TGTGCCAGCAATTCTGACAGGGACTCTGGGGCCAACGTCCTGACTTTC.

This clonotype was picked up a small number of times. The J gene is TRBJ2-5, the V gene TRBV3-1; TRBD1 might be the D (6 bases). This CDR3 is built from 13 residues. The V gene's germline CDR1 is LGHDT and CDR2 YNNKEL (reference sequence). The V gene lost 5 bases and the J gene lost 5 bases, with 12 bases spanning the gap. This chain's CDR3 is CASSSNREETQYF. CDR3 nucleotide sequence: TGTGCCAGCAGCTCAAACAGGGAGGAGACCCAGTACTTC.

This clonotype showed up just once. The V call is TRBV29-1, the J call TRBJ2-4; 9 nucleotides match TRBD1. The DNA end is more similar to TRBJ2-7, so the J call may be wrong. This CDR3 is 16 amino acids long. Germline CDR1 SQVTM, CDR2 ANQGSEA. The CDR3 nucleotides read TGCAGCGTTGTGCTGCTTAGCACAGGGGGCAGCTACGAGCAGTACTTC. Translating gives CSVVLLSTGGSYEQYF.

This clonotype was seen once. Here the CDR3 DNA reads TGTGCCAGCAGTGACCGCAGGGCCTCTGGGGCCAACGTCCTGACTTTC. This sequence encodes CASSDRRASGANVLTF. The chain combines TRBV27 with TRBJ2-6; D may be TRBD1 (5 bases). The CDR3 covers 16 residues. Germline-derived CDR1 and CDR2 are MNHEY and SMNVEV (reference sequence). V shed 5 bases and J shed 0 bases, with 11 bases lying between them.

This sequence joins TRBV16 and TRBJ1-1, with TRBD1 matching over 9 bases. This CDR3 spans 16 amino acids. Germline V gives CDR1 KGHSY, CDR2 FQNENV. V shed 4 bases, J shed 1 base, and the junction held 7 bases outside the gene matches. Here the CDR3 reads CASSLRTGDGNTEAFF. The CDR3 coding sequence is TGTGCCAGCAGCCTACGGACAGGGGACGGGAACACTGAAGCTTTCTTT. Filled out from reference TRBV16 and TRBJ1-1, the complete variable domain reads GEEVAQTPKHLVRGEGQKAKLYCAPIKGHSYVFWYQQVLKNEFKFLISFQNENVFDETGMPKERFSAKCLPNSPCSLEIQATKLEDSAVYFCASSLRTGDGNTEAFFGQGTRLTVV.

The chain is built from TRBV28 and TRBJ2-5; the D gene is possibly TRBD2 (5 bases). The DNA matches TRBJ2-7 better at its end, which makes the J call doubtful. Germline loops: CDR1 MDHEN, CDR2 SYDVKM. The CDR3 extends over 17 amino acids. The CDR3 DNA follows: TGTGCCAGCAGCAGTTTAGGGAGACACACAGCCTCCTACGAGCAGTACTTC. Translated, it gives CASSSLGRHTASYEQYF.

The chain employs TRBV4-1 and TRBJ1-2, with D possibly TRBD1 on 5 matching bases. The CDR3 covers 13 residues. V gave up 1 base and J gave up 6 bases, with 9 bases separating them. Germline CDR1 reads MGHRA; CDR2 reads YSYEKL. The CDR3 nucleotides read TGCGCCAGCAGCCAAGTTTCGGGGGATGGCTACACCTTC. It yields the protein CASSQVSGDGYTF.

About this clonotype itself: A much larger clone lies one base from this, so it may be a read error. The chain combines TRBV7-9 with TRBJ1-2; D is uncertain. Per the germline V gene, CDR1 is SEHNR and CDR2 is FQNEAQ (reference sequence). This CDR3 comprises 14 residues. V lost 5 bases to trimming and J lost 5 bases, with 15 bases between them. The CDR3 region is CASSAGGLGYGYTF. Here the CDR3 DNA reads TGTGCCAGCAGCGCGGGAGGTCTAGGATATGGCTACACCTTC.

This chain connects TRBV6-2 or TRBV6-3 to TRBJ2-5; TRBD2 matches at 11 bases. Germline CDR1 and CDR2: MNHEY and SVGEGT. V was clipped by 6 bases and J by 6 bases; unmatched bases: 6. The CDR3 has 14 amino acids. CDR3 region: CASRQLAGAQTQYF. The CDR3 DNA is TGTGCCAGCAGGCAACTAGCGGGGGCACAGACCCAGTACTTC.

The chain links TRBV5-1 to TRBJ1-1; D remains unclear. The CDR3 contains 13 residues. V was clipped by 4 bases and J by 10 bases, with 17 bases between them. CDR1 is SGHRS, CDR2 YFSETQ, per germline. This CDR3 reads CASSPGGELRAFF. The CDR3 DNA reads as TGCGCCAGCAGCCCTGGTGGGGAATTGAGAGCTTTCTTT.

The chain couples TRBV20-1 to TRBJ2-7; 11 bases line up with TRBD2. This CDR3 has 14 residues. V was pared by 6 bases and J by 0 bases, with 4 bases of the junction left unmatched. Germline CDR1 reads DFQATT; CDR2 reads SNEGSKA (reference sequence). The CDR3 protein is CSAKGLAASYEQYF. The DNA of the CDR3 is TGCAGTGCGAAGGGACTAGCGGCCTCCTACGAGCAGTACTTC.

On this clonotype: A read error may be the cause here, since a much bigger clone is one base away. The V gene is TRBV29-1, the J gene TRBJ2-4; possible D gene TRBD2, 5 bases. The CDR3 covers 14 residues. V lost 1 base to trimming and J lost 13 bases, with 20 bases between them. In germline, CDR1 is SQVTM, CDR2 ANQGSEA. Written as DNA, the CDR3 is TGCAGCGTTGAAGCGGGGAGCTCCTACAATGAGCAGTACTTC. Its protein is CSVEAGSSYNEQYF.

In its sample, this clonotype was seen a few times. V and J are TRBV5-1 and TRBJ1-1; a weak D match, TRBD1 (5 bases). Germline-derived CDR1 and CDR2 are SGHRS and YFSETQ. CDR3 length: 15 amino acids. V gave up 5 bases and J gave up 0 bases, with 14 bases separating them. CDR3 region: CASRAQGTMNTEAFF. The DNA of the CDR3 is TGCGCCAGCAGGGCGCAGGGTACGATGAACACTGAAGCTTTCTTT.

This clonotype was seen repeatedly, ten times or more. The CDR3 DNA reads TGTGCCACCCGTCCGGGACAGAACTATGGCTACACCTTC. Its translation: CATRPGQNYGYTF. The gene calls are TRBV6-5 and TRBJ1-2; TRBD1 aligns across 7 bases. The CDR3 runs to 13 residues. V lost 10 bases to trimming and J lost 2 bases; unmatched junction nucleotides: 7. Germline values: CDR1 MNHEY, CDR2 SVGAGI.

The rearrangement uses TRBV3-1 and TRBJ2-3; D is perhaps TRBD2 (6 bases). There are 17 residues in the CDR3. V was cut by 5 bases and J by 2 bases, with 20 bases left in between. Germline V gene data show CDR1 as LGHDT and CDR2 as YNNKEL (reference sequence). CDR3 bases: TGTGCCAGCAGCTCGGGTAGGGGCGGGGTTTTCACAGATACGCAGTATTTT. This codes for CASSSGRGGVFTDTQYF.